These T cell receptor beta chains were read from a single sample in a study of CD8 T cells in ankylosing spondylitis. TCRdb reprocessed the 5' RACE reads via MiXCR and lists one record per CDR3 protein. The sample records about 23,000 distinct CDR3 sequences, approximately 16% being singletons. The sequenced material came from blood. The receptors come from a male donor with ankylosing spondylitis or in good health (not recorded which). Each CDR3 is given with its conserved first and last residue. Each record gives: V gene, J gene, D gene, clone size, CDR3 DNA, CDR3 protein. The D gene is left open where the match is weak. Not every row has a clone size; where given, it reads once, few, many or a size class.

>TRBV4-3|TRBJ2-1|.|.
TGCGCCAGCAGCCAGTCTCAGGGGCCGAGCTCCTACAATGAGCAGTTCTTC
CASSQSQGPSSYNEQFF
>TRBV24-1|TRBJ2-5|.|many
TGTGCCACCAGAAGGGGACCGCAAGAGACCCAGTACTTC
CATRRGPQETQYF
>TRBV7-9|TRBJ2-1|TRBD2|.
TGTGCCAGCAGCCTTGCTAGCGGGGCATCCAATGAGCAGTTCTTC
CASSLASGASNEQFF
>TRBV7-2|TRBJ2-3|.|many
TGTGCCAGCAGCTTATGGGCAGGGGGGGTCAAAGATACGCAGTATTTT
CASSLWAGGVKDTQYF
>TRBV5-1|TRBJ2-1|TRBD2|many
TGCGCCAGCAGCTTGGACCGGACTAGCGGGAGAACCTACAATGAGCAGTTCTTC
CASSLDRTSGRTYNEQFF
>TRBV21-1|TRBJ2-4|.|.
TGTGCCAGCAGCAAAGGAGGGGGGACAGGAAAAAACATTCAGTACTTC
CASSKGGGTGKNIQYF
>TRBV7-9|TRBJ1-1|.|.
TGTGCCAGCAGCTTAGAGGTGGGGCGCGGGAACACTGAAGCTTTCTTT
CASSLEVGRGNTEAFF
>TRBV7-2|TRBJ2-7|.|.
TGTGCCAGCAGCTTAGCGGGTGGCGGCTACGAGCAGTACTTC
CASSLAGGGYEQYF
>TRBV7-8|TRBJ2-5|.|.
TGTGCCAGCAGCCCGCCCGGGGGGGACAGCAGGGAGACCCAGTACTTC
CASSPPGGDSRETQYF
>TRBV20-1|TRBJ2-1|TRBD1|few
TGCAGTGCTAGGTCGGACAGGGGATCGAATGAGCAGTTCTTC
CSARSDRGSNEQFF
>TRBV20-1|TRBJ1-1|.|few
TGCAGTGCCGTTCCAGGCGGAATGAACACTGAAGCTTTCTTT
CSAVPGGMNTEAFF
>TRBV6-4|TRBJ2-2|TRBD2|many
TGTGCCAGCAGACGACTAGCGGGAGGGACCGGGGAGCTGTTTTTT
CASRRLAGGTGELFF